This T cell receptor beta chain stems from a study of blood T cell repertoires in COVID-19. Study summary: Nucleic acid was either cDNA or gDNA, and it came from T cells, B-cell-depleted T cells, or PBMCs.

The CDR3 sequence is 15 residues long. The germline CDR1 and CDR2 sequences are SGHAT and FQDESV (reference sequence). Trimming took 2 bases from V and 2 from J, leaving 11 bases between them. Authors' methods: Amplification with reference gene primers provided the estimates of nucleated cell counts. Measured with immunoSEQ multiplex PCR; TCRdb has only the in-frame clones, and not every one. Clone size and the V and J calls come from that table; the DNA yielded D and trimming. Of 320,000 or so clones in the sample, 80% to 90% are singletons; the top ten hold 5%. Participant ages covered about 18 to 89 years across 24 US areas. Cohort allocation depended upon clinical history that participants reported.

V usage is TRBV11-1 and J usage is TRBJ2-3; D not certain. Sequencing used PBMCs or T cells enriched from blood (not recorded which). This clonotype originated in a man aged 25 to 45 who had recovered from COVID-19. CDR3 nucleotides: TGTGCCAGCAGCTTAATCTGGGCAGACACAGATACGCAGTATTTT. Translation gives CASSLIWADTDTQYF.